By share of the sample, the clone carrying this TCR beta chain is medium-sized. The data derive from a study of T cell repertoires in aging, cancer and after chemotherapy. Across the study: Over several months to years, re-sampled healthy donor repertoires clearly shared clones.

TRB rearrangements spanning V, D and J were amplified using mixed TRB-A/B primers. MiXCR, run by TCRdb on the multiplex PCR reads, gives a single entry per CDR3 protein. This table holds 8,500 to 10,000 distinct CDR3 sequences, roughly 33% found once. The template was genomic DNA from peripheral blood, not RNA. The length of the CDR3 is 14 residues. Germline assignment: CDR1 LNHDA and CDR2 SQIVND (reference sequence). The V gene end was trimmed by 1 base and the J gene end by 9 bases; junction bases not matched to a gene: 4. Sequenced input: blood. The sequence was obtained from a human donor in good health. The donor label of this sample is uncertain. This sequence joins TRBV19 and TRBJ2-1; TRBD2 agrees at 9 bases. As DNA, the CDR3 is TGTGCCAGTAGTATAGGGCAGCGGGGGGCTGAGCAGTTCTTC. Translation: CASSIGQRGAEQFF.